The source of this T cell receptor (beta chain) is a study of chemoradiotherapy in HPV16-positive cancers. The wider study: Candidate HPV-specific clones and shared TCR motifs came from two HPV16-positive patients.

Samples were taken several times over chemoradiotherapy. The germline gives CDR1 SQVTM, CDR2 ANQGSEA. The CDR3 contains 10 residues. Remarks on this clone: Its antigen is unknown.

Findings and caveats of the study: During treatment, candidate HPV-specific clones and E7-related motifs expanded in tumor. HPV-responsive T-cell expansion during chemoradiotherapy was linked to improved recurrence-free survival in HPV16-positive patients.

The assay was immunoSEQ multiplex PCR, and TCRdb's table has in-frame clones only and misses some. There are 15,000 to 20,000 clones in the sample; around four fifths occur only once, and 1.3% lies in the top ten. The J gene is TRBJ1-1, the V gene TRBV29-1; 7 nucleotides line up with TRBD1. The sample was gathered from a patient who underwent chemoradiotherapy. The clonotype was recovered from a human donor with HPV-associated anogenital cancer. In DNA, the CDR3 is TGCAGTGCTACAGGGGCTGAAGCTTTCTTT. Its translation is CSATGAEAFF.